This T cell receptor (beta chain) was sequenced in a study of cytomegalovirus exposure and HLA in healthy donors. Researchers ran the PCR with 60 Vbeta and 13 Jbeta primers. Profiled with immunoSEQ multiplex PCR; TCRdb holds only in-frame clones, not every one. Of 98,000 or so clones in the sample, more than 60% were seen once. From germline, CDR1 is MNHEY and CDR2 SMNVEV (reference sequence). The V and J ends lost 4 bases and 5 bases, in that order; junction bases with no gene match: 13. CDR3 length equals 16 residues. The sample consisted of PBMCs. This TCR was recovered from a human donor in good health. The chain couples TRBV27 to TRBJ2-5; 7 bases align to TRBD1. The CDR3 DNA reads TGTGCCAGCAGTTCCTCGGGACAGCAGGGTTTTGAGACCCAGTACTTC. It translates to CASSSSGQQGFETQYF.